What follows are 19 T cell receptor beta chains derived from one specimen sequenced in a study of CD8+CD57+ T cells in acquired aplastic anemia. Previously, flow cytometry had revealed CD8+CD57+ cell expansion in the patients chosen for sequencing. Genomic DNA constituted the template upon which TCR beta VDJ and CDR3 profiling was performed. TCRdb independently ran MiXCR on the reads; one entry per CDR3 protein. The table has approximately 300,000 distinct CDR3 sequences, 50% to 65% seen once; the top ten hold around 1.3%. Material for sequencing was sorted CD4+, CD8+, or CD8+CD57+ T cells (not recorded which) from PBMCs. The origin of the receptors is a human donor with aplastic anemia.

This clonotype was seen repeatedly, ten times or more. V and J are TRBV5-1 and TRBJ1-2; 8 bases line up with TRBD1. The trim removed 0 bases at V and 6 bases at J, leaving 10 bases unmatched. Germline loops: CDR1 SGHRS, CDR2 YFSETQ. This CDR3 comprises 16 residues. The CDR3 DNA sequence: TGCGCCAGCAGCTTGGTAGCCCTTCGGACAGGGAATGGCTACACCTTC. This codes for CASSLVALRTGNGYTF.

Ten or more counts support this clonotype. This sequence joins TRBV3-1 and TRBJ1-1; D gene unclear. This CDR3 spans 15 amino acids. Germline V lookup: CDR1 LGHDT, CDR2 YNNKEL (reference sequence). Between the trimmed V and J ends, which lost 0 bases and 1 base, there was a span of 9 bases. CDR3 region: CASSQDLRTNTEAFF. The CDR3 nucleotides are TGTGCCAGCAGCCAAGACTTGAGGACGAACACTGAAGCTTTCTTT.

As regards this clonotype: Relative to the germline gene, one junction end is altered; a read error may explain this. The chain couples TRBV2 to TRBJ1-5; D is unclear. This CDR3 has 15 residues. Germline lookup yields CDR1 SNHLY and CDR2 FYNNEI. CDR3 loop: CASSELARLNRPQHF. CDR3 sequence (DNA): TGTGCCAGCAGTGAACTCGCCCGACTCAATCGGCCCCAGCATTTT.

This clonotype was counted only a few times. The chain recombines TRBV7-9 with TRBJ2-1, with D maybe TRBD2 (5 bases). Trimming cost V 2 bases and J 3 bases, with 11 bases left between them. The CDR3 loop spans 15 amino acids. In germline, CDR1 is SEHNR, CDR2 FQNEAQ (reference sequence). The CDR3 sequence: CASSLRVGSYNEQFF. The CDR3 region has the DNA TGTGCCAGCAGCTTAAGAGTAGGGAGCTACAATGAGCAGTTCTTC. The variable domain in full, with the rest retrieved from reference TRBV7-9 and TRBJ2-1, is DTGVSQNPRHKITKRGQNVTFRCDPISEHNRLYWYRQTLGQGPEFLTYFQNEAQLEKSRLLSDRFSAERPKGSFSTLEIQRTEQGDSAMYLCASSLRVGSYNEQFFGPGTRLTVL.

The chain's CDR3 is CSAALPGTASGNTIYF. CDR3 sequence (DNA): TGCAGTGCGGCTCTGCCCGGGACAGCCTCTGGAAACACCATATATTTT. V usage is TRBV20-1 and J usage is TRBJ1-3; 7 positions agree with TRBD1. The CDR3 runs to 16 residues. J gave up 0 bases and V 6 bases, and 11 bases lay outside the gene matches. Looked up from germline, CDR1 is DFQATT and CDR2 is SNEGSKA (reference sequence).

This clonotype was recorded once. This chain uses TRBV9 with TRBJ1-6, with TRBD1 identical over 9 bases. There are 17 residues in the CDR3. The germline V gene has CDR1 SGDLS and CDR2 YYNGEE. The trim removed 4 bases at V and 8 bases at J, leaving 13 bases unmatched. The CDR3 spells CASSLDPGQGGYSPLHF. The CDR3, as DNA: TGTGCCAGCAGCTTAGATCCGGGACAGGGCGGTTATTCACCCCTCCACTTT.

The chain recombines TRBV10-3 with TRBJ2-7; 9 bases are shared with TRBD2. In germline, CDR1 is ENHRY, CDR2 SYGVKD. The length of the CDR3 is 16 residues. Trimming cost V 6 bases and J 4 bases; bases outside gene matches: 13. The DNA for the CDR3 is TGTGCCATCAGGCCGGGGGGCGGGAGGGTCCCATACGAGCAGTACTTC. The encoded protein is CAIRPGGGRVPYEQYF.

The chain joins TRBV24-1 to TRBJ2-1; 12 positions agree with TRBD2. Germline V gives CDR1 KGHDR, CDR2 SFDVKD. This CDR3 contains 16 residues. V shed 0 bases, J shed 4 bases, and the junction held 0 bases outside the gene matches. This chain's CDR3 is CATSDLTSGGYNEQFF. The CDR3 nucleotides are TGTGCCACCAGTGATTTGACTAGCGGGGGGTACAATGAGCAGTTCTTC.

The DNA for the CDR3 is TGTGCCAGCAGCTTATCCCAGTACTTC. Its translation is CASSLSQYF. V is TRBV7-2 and J is TRBJ2-5; D is undetermined. The CDR3 sequence is 9 residues long. V was shortened by 2 bases and J by 9 bases, with 1 base between the two germline ends. Germline loops: CDR1 SGHTA, CDR2 FQGNSA.

About this clonotype: An end of the junction does not agree with germline; a read error may underlie this. The J gene is TRBJ2-3, the V gene TRBV5-1, with 11 bases matching TRBD2. CDR1 is SGHRS, CDR2 YFSETQ, per germline. CDR3 length: 16 amino acids. The CDR3 nucleotides are TGTGCCAGCAGTCGTACTAGCGGGGGTAGCACAGATACGCAGTATTTT. Translated: CASSRTSGGSTDTQYF.

The chain has TRBV24-1 and TRBJ2-7, with 9 nucleotides matching TRBD1. Germline CDR1 is KGHDR and CDR2 is SFDVKD. The V gene end was trimmed by 4 bases and the J gene end by 5 bases; junction bases not matched to a gene: 8. This CDR3 comprises 15 residues. The CDR3 coding sequence is TGTGCCACCAGTGACACCGGGACAGGGATCCACGAGCAGTACTTC. Translation: CATSDTGTGIHEQYF.

The chain recombines TRBV2 with TRBJ2-7; TRBD1 matches at 10 bases. This CDR3 contains 15 residues. Germline V gene sequence: CDR1 SNHLY, CDR2 FYNNEI. Trimming cost V 6 bases and J 2 bases; bases outside gene matches: 7. CDR3 protein: CASRPGQGETYEQYF. As DNA, the CDR3 is TGTGCCAGCAGGCCCGGACAGGGGGAGACCTACGAGCAGTACTTC.

The chain combines TRBV2 with TRBJ2-7; D is unresolved. The J call may be faulty, since TRBJ2-1 better matches the DNA end. Germline CDR1 SNHLY, CDR2 FYNNEI. This CDR3 is built from 12 residues. The CDR3 nucleotides are TGTGCCAGCAGCCTCGGAACAGATGAGCAGTTCTTC. This sequence encodes CASSLGTDEQFF.

This clonotype was detected a few times. In nucleotides, the CDR3 is TGTGCCAGCAGTGCCTTCCGGAATCAGCCCCAGCATTTT. Residues: CASSAFRNQPQHF. This chain connects TRBV2 to TRBJ1-5; D call uncertain. The V gene lost 4 bases and the J gene lost 4 bases, with 8 bases spanning the gap. This CDR3 spans 13 amino acids. Per the germline V gene, CDR1 is SNHLY and CDR2 is FYNNEI.

J is TRBJ2-1 and V is TRBV20-1; D gene unclear. CDR1 and CDR2 (germline): DFQATT, SNEGSKA (reference sequence). This CDR3 has 12 residues. Trimming took off 3 bases at V and 10 bases at J, with 13 bases between the two ends. Written as DNA, the CDR3 is TGCAGTGCTAGGGACCCCCCTGAGGAGCAGTTCTTC. It codes for CSARDPPEEQFF.

V and J are TRBV15 and TRBJ1-3; D not certain. There are 16 residues in the CDR3. Trimming shortened V by 3 bases and J by 0 bases, and 12 bases separated the two germline ends. The germline CDR1 and CDR2 sequences are LNHNV and YYDKDF (reference sequence). The CDR3 sequence: CATSSASVSSGNTIYF. CDR3 coding DNA: TGTGCCACCAGCAGCGCCTCGGTGAGCTCTGGAAACACCATATATTTT.

The chain employs TRBV5-4 and TRBJ1-4, with 7 bases that match TRBD1. CDR1 is SGHNT, CDR2 YYREEE, per germline (reference sequence). The junction had 3 bases not matched to a gene; V was cut back by 1 base and J by 0 bases. CDR3 length: 16 residues. The CDR3: CASSLFQGATNEKLFF. CDR3 bases: TGTGCCAGCAGCTTGTTCCAGGGGGCAACTAATGAAAAACTGTTTTTT.

The chain links TRBV7-3 to TRBJ1-1, with no clear D. The V end lost 0 bases, the J end lost 3 bases, and 8 bases lay between the germline ends. Germline V gives CDR1 SGHTA, CDR2 FQGTGA. The CDR3 consists of 14 residues. This CDR3 is CASSLTGPDTEAFF. Here the CDR3 DNA reads TGTGCCAGCAGCTTAACAGGACCGGACACTGAAGCTTTCTTT.

This clonotype was counted ten times or more. The V call is TRBV5-1, the J call TRBJ1-4; D unresolved. The CDR3 runs to 15 residues. The germline V gene has CDR1 SGHRS and CDR2 YFSETQ. V lost 7 bases and J lost 3, with 16 bases in between. CDR3 nucleotides: TGCGCCAGCGGTGGCGGTACCGTACCTAATGAAAAACTGTTTTTT. It yields the protein CASGGGTVPNEKLFF.